The 29 T cell receptor beta chains in this list originate from one sample, sequenced in a study of shared clonotypes between healthy human individuals. Data came from immunoSEQ multiplex PCR; TCRdb stores just in-frame clones and leaves some out. Of about 490,000 clones in the sample, about 85% were seen once. Sequencing input: PBMCs. These TCRs come from a woman between 35 and 50 years old in good health. Some clones in this sample may be carry-over from other donors' samples.

The rearrangement uses TRBV7-2 and TRBJ2-1, with TRBD2 as a possible D gene (6 bases). The germline gives CDR1 SGHTA, CDR2 FQGNSA. This CDR3 spans 15 amino acids. Trimming pared 2 bases from V and 0 bases from J, leaving 8 bases between. The DNA for the CDR3 is TGTGCCAGCAGCTTAACCGGGAGCTCCTACAATGAGCAGTTCTTC. This gives the protein CASSLTGSSYNEQFF.

CDR3: CASSWASGTGELFF. In DNA form, the CDR3 reads TGTGCCAGCTCCTGGGCTAGCGGAACCGGGGAGCTGTTTTTT. This rearrangement joins TRBV18 to TRBJ2-2, with 7 bases lining up with TRBD2. Trimming removed 6 bases from V and 5 bases from J; junction bases left unmatched: 6. The CDR3 sequence is 14 residues long. Germline V gives CDR1 KGHSH, CDR2 LQKENI.

This CDR3 reads CASRPPLGNNEQFF. CDR3 in DNA: TGTGCCAGCAGACCCCCCCTAGGAAACAATGAGCAGTTCTTC. V is TRBV6-1 and J is TRBJ2-1; D uncertain. The CDR3 covers 14 residues. Per the germline V gene, CDR1 is MNHNS and CDR2 is SASEGT. V lost 6 bases and J 5 bases, leaving 14 bases between the germline ends.

In its sample, this clone was seen a few times. V and J are TRBV2 and TRBJ2-6, with D possibly matching TRBD2 (5 bases). Trimming pared 7 bases from V and 4 bases from J, leaving 11 bases between. This CDR3 has 14 amino acids. Germline values: CDR1 SNHLY, CDR2 FYNNEI. The CDR3 DNA reads as TGTGCCAGCAAGGAGGCAGCCGGGGCCAACGTCCTGACTTTC. Its translation is CASKEAAGANVLTF. Filled out from reference TRBV2 and TRBJ2-6, the complete variable domain reads EPEVTQTPSHQVTQMGQEVILRCVPISNHLYFYWYRQILGQKVEFLVSFYNNEISEKSEIFDDQFSVERPDGSNFTLKIRSTKLEDSAMYFCASKEAAGANVLTFGAGSRLTVL.

This clone has only a few counts. With a far larger clone one base away, a read error is the likely cause. CDR3 coding DNA: TGTGCCAGCAGTTGGAAACTTCCGGCGTGTGAAAAACTGTTTTTT. Translated: CASSWKLPACEKLFF. This chain uses TRBV27 with TRBJ1-4; D gene uncertain. This CDR3 is built from 15 residues. Trimming shortened V by 4 bases and J by 7 bases, and 16 bases separated the two germline ends. Germline values: CDR1 MNHEY, CDR2 SMNVEV (reference sequence). Supplemented by reference TRBV27 and TRBJ1-4, the full variable domain reads EAQVTQNPRYLITVTGKKLTVTCSQNMNHEYMSWYRQDPGLGLRQIYYSMNVEVTDKGDVPEGYKVSRKEKRNFPLILESPSPNQTSLYFCASSWKLPACEKLFFGSGTQLSVL.

In regard to this clone: Only one base separates this from a far larger clonotype, so it likely reflects a read error. This same CDR3 is encoded by further DNA sequences in the sample. This sequence joins TRBV5-4 and TRBJ1-1; TRBD1 agrees at 12 bases. From germline, CDR1 is SGHNT and CDR2 YYREEE (reference sequence). There are 14 residues in the CDR3. DNA of the CDR3: TGTGCCAGCAGCTTCGGGACAGGGGGCACTGAGGCTTTCTTT. Translating it yields CASSFGTGGTEAFF.

The V call is TRBV28, the J call TRBJ2-1, with 9 positions matching TRBD1. The CDR3 contains 16 residues. Trimming at V came to 6 bases and at J to 2 bases, leaving 8 bases not matched to a gene. Germline CDR1 reads MDHEN; CDR2 reads SYDVKM. The CDR3 nucleotides are TGTGCCAGCAGCCCCGGACAGGGGACAACCTACAATGAGCAGTTCTTC. Amino acids: CASSPGQGTTYNEQFF.

Points on this clone: A read error likely explains this, since a far larger clone differs by one base. The chain is built from TRBV5-1 and TRBJ1-1; no reliable D call. The CDR3 consists of 15 residues. Germline lookup yields CDR1 SGHRS and CDR2 YFSETQ. CDR3 DNA sequence: TGCGCCAGCAGCTTGGGGCCAGCCTACCGCACTGAAGCTTCCTTT. It is translated as CASSLGPAYRTEASF.

Worth noting for this clone: A much larger clone differs from this one at a single base, so this may be a read error. Other DNA sequences in the same sample also yield this CDR3. The chain is built from TRBV18 and TRBJ2-2; D remains ambiguous. The CDR3 has 12 residues. Germline V gives CDR1 KGHSH, CDR2 LQKENI. V shed 2 bases and J shed 3 bases, with 1 base lying between them. The CDR3 DNA is TGTGCCAGCTCACCAGACACCGGGGAGCTGTTTTTT. Its translation is CASSPDTGELFF. Complete variable domain (other parts from reference TRBV18 and TRBJ2-2): NAGVMQNPRHLVRRRGQEARLRCSPMKGHSHVYWYRQLPEEGLKFMVYLQKENIIDESGMPKERFSAEFPKEGPSILRIQQVVRGDSAAYFCASSPDTGELFFGEGSRLTVL.

Notes on this clone: A read error likely explains this, since a far larger clone differs by one base. The same CDR3 is also encoded by other DNA sequences in this sample. The J gene is TRBJ2-7, the V gene TRBV11-1; a possible D gene is TRBD1 (6 bases). CDR3 length: 14 residues. Per the germline V gene, CDR1 is SGHAT and CDR2 is FQDESV (reference sequence). CDR3 DNA: TGTGCTAGCAGCTACTCGGGGCAGGGGTACGAGCAGTACTTC. Its translation: CASSYSGQGYEQYF.

The table lists this clone with a few counts. With only one base between it and a far larger clone, this is likely a read error. The V gene is TRBV4-3, the J gene TRBJ2-4; D might be TRBD2 (5 bases). Trimming removed 0 bases at V and 6 bases at J, with 9 bases between. The CDR3 is 14 residues long. Germline CDR1 is LGHNA and CDR2 is YSLEER. The chain's CDR3 is CASSQDTSINIQYF. In DNA, the CDR3 is TGCGCCAGCAGCCAAGATACTAGTATAAACATTCAGTACTTC.

CDR3 sequence: CASSPPGGQDRHEQFF. In DNA form, the CDR3 reads TGTGCCAGCTCACCACCGGGGGGACAGGACCGCCATGAGCAGTTCTTC. This chain uses TRBV18 with TRBJ2-1; 8 bases line up with TRBD1. The CDR3 sequence is 16 residues long. Germline lookup yields CDR1 KGHSH and CDR2 LQKENI. The trim removed 0 bases at V and 8 bases at J, leaving 9 bases unmatched.

This clone was detected once. This sequence is one base from a far larger clone and is likely a read error. V and J are TRBV21-1 and TRBJ1-1; TRBD1 is the table's D call and was not checked against the DNA. TRBV21-1 is described as a pseudogene. The CDR3 runs to 13 residues. The CDR3 DNA reads as TGTGCCAGCAGGGGGGCGGTGAACACTGGAGCTTTCTTT. It codes for CASRGAVNTGAFF.

This chain links TRBV18 with TRBJ1-1; the D gene is possibly TRBD1 (5 bases). Germline values: CDR1 KGHSH, CDR2 LQKENI. The CDR3 runs to 13 residues. The V and J ends lost 6 bases and 4 bases respectively, with 12 bases between them. This CDR3 is CASSPWGGTEAFF. DNA for the CDR3: TGTGCCAGCTCTCCGTGGGGGGGCACTGAAGCTTTCTTT.

This clone has more than one count but fewer than ten. This rearrangement joins TRBV7-5 to TRBJ2-7; the DNA was not compared with TRBD2, the D call given in the table. TRBV7-5 is designated a pseudogene. CDR3 size: 12 residues. CDR3 sequence (DNA): TGTGCCAGAAGTCGCCGGGAGGACGAGCAGTACTTC. It specifies CARSRREDEQYF.

Worth noting for this clone: A far bigger clonotype differs at one base, so this is likely a read error. The CDR3 ends on some other residue instead of the conserved phenylalanine or tryptophan, so this is likely a read error. This chain connects TRBV30 to TRBJ1-2, with D perhaps matching TRBD1 (6 bases). There are 12 residues in the CDR3. Germline CDR1 reads GTSNPN; CDR2 reads SVGIG (reference sequence). Trimming shortened V by 0 bases and J by 5 bases, and 7 bases separated the two germline ends. CDR3 amino acids: CAWSVGGYGYTL. The CDR3 nucleotides read TGTGCCTGGAGTGTAGGGGGTTATGGCTACACCCTC.

A remark on this clone: With only one base between it and a far larger clone, this is likely a read error. V and J are TRBV18 and TRBJ2-7; D is unclear. The CDR3 covers 14 residues. Per the germline V gene, CDR1 is KGHSH and CDR2 is LQKENI. Trimming left V 4 bases short and J 1 base short, with 11 bases between. As DNA, the CDR3 is TGTGCCAGCTCACACATGGGCGGATCCTACGAGCAGTACTTC. This codes for CASSHMGGSYEQYF.

The chain joins TRBV4-1 to TRBJ2-3; TRBD1 matches 7 bases. CDR3 length: 18 residues. The germline V gene has CDR1 MGHRA and CDR2 YSYEKL. The ends lost 4 bases at V and 2 bases at J; junction bases unmatched: 15. DNA for the CDR3: TGCGCCAGCAGCCCACTAGGGACCGTACAGGGGCACACAGATACGCAGTATTTT. Translating it yields CASSPLGTVQGHTDTQYF.

In its sample, this clone was seen many times. The same CDR3 can be traced to other DNA sequences in this sample. V and J are TRBV4-1 and TRBJ2-5; D may match TRBD1 or TRBD2 (5 bases each). This CDR3 has 15 residues. Trimming cost V 0 bases and J 4 bases, with 12 bases left between them. The germline CDR1 and CDR2 sequences are MGHRA and YSYEKL. CDR3: CASSQEGLRGETQYF. DNA of the CDR3: TGCGCCAGCAGCCAAGAGGGGCTACGGGGAGAGACCCAGTACTTC.

In the case of this clone: A far larger clone differs by one base, so this is likely a read error. This sequence joins TRBV6-4 and TRBJ2-2, with D uncertain. Germline V gene sequence: CDR1 MRHNA, CDR2 SNTAGT. The CDR3 sequence is 15 residues long. CDR3 protein: CVSSDSGENTGELFF. The CDR3 DNA sequence: TGTGTCAGCAGTGACTCTGGGGAGAACACCGGGGAGCTGTTTTTT.

As to this clone: This is likely an artifact of a read error, given a far larger clone one base away. V and J are TRBV6-1 and TRBJ2-7; 7 bases line up with TRBD1. Germline V gives CDR1 MNHNS, CDR2 SASEGT. The V segment lost 7 bases and the J segment 3 bases; nucleotides outside the gene matches: 6. This CDR3 contains 13 residues. CDR3 region: CASNPTGCYEQYF. The CDR3 region has the DNA TGTGCCAGCAACCCGACAGGGTGCTACGAGCAGTACTTC.

For this clone: The likely explanation is a read error, given a far larger clone one base away. The rearrangement links TRBV30 to TRBJ1-4; D gene unclear. The germline V and J ends were trimmed by 4 bases and 3 bases, with 12 bases remaining between them. In germline, CDR1 is GTSNPN, CDR2 SVGIG (reference sequence). The CDR3 contains 14 residues. The CDR3 region has the DNA TGTGCCTGGAATGTACTACAGTCTAATGAAAAACTGTTTTTT. This translates into CAWNVLQSNEKLFF.

For this clone: This clone may be a read error of a much larger clone one base away. The gene calls are TRBV5-4 and TRBJ2-3; TRBD2 matches 15 bases. The CDR3 covers 17 residues. CDR1 SGHNT and CDR2 YYREEE come from the germline V gene (reference sequence). The ends lost 5 bases at V and 0 bases at J; junction bases unmatched: 4. In nucleotides, the CDR3 is TGTGCCAGCAGACCAGGACTAGCGGGAGGGAGCACAGATACGCAGTATTTT. Amino acids: CASRPGLAGGSTDTQYF.

The chain recombines TRBV7-2 with TRBJ2-7, with TRBD2 matching over 11 bases. V shed 5 bases, J shed 0 bases, and the junction held 6 bases outside the gene matches. The CDR3 length is 16 residues. Looked up from germline, CDR1 is SGHTA and CDR2 is FQGNSA. CDR3 residues: CASSRPTSGVSYEQYF. In DNA, the CDR3 is TGTGCCAGCAGCCGACCGACTAGCGGGGTCTCCTACGAGCAGTACTTC.

The chain is built from TRBV5-1 and TRBJ2-7, with D maybe TRBD2 (7 bases). Trimming stripped 6 bases from V and 2 bases from J, with 12 bases between. This CDR3 has 13 residues. The germline V gene encodes CDR1 SGHRS and CDR2 YFSETQ. CDR3 loop: CASTLGGAYEQYF. The CDR3, as DNA: TGCGCCAGCACCCTAGGGGGGGCCTACGAGCAGTACTTC.

This clone has more than one count but fewer than ten. The chain joins TRBV19 to TRBJ1-5, with TRBD1 as a possible D gene (6 bases). The ends were cut back, 1 base at V and 0 bases at J, with 16 bases in the middle. The CDR3 consists of 18 residues. Germline CDR1 LNHDA, CDR2 SQIVND (reference sequence). CDR3 in amino acids: CASSIGPQAQGSNQPQHF. Here the CDR3 DNA reads TGTGCCAGTAGTATAGGACCCCAAGCACAGGGTAGCAATCAGCCCCAGCATTTT.

About this clone itself: Since a far larger clone is one base different, this is likely a read error. The sample contains more than one DNA sequence encoding this CDR3. V usage is TRBV27 and J usage is TRBJ2-7; TRBD2 is a possible D gene (5 bases). The CDR3 consists of 13 residues. Germline V gives CDR1 MNHEY, CDR2 SMNVEV (reference sequence). CDR3: CASSPGKTYEQYF. For the CDR3, the DNA is TGTGCCAGCAGCCCCGGGAAGACCTATGAGCAGTACTTC.

The chain has TRBV7-9 and TRBJ2-6; the D is unclear. Germline CDR1 is SEHNR and CDR2 is FQNEAQ (reference sequence). The V gene lost 3 bases and the J gene lost 0 bases, with 9 bases spanning the gap. The CDR3 length is 16 residues. The CDR3 sequence is CASSLYFDSGANVLTF. For the CDR3, the DNA is TGTGCCAGCAGCTTGTATTTTGACTCTGGGGCCAACGTCCTGACTTTC.

The chain joins TRBV6-1 to TRBJ1-1; D is ambiguous. This CDR3 comprises 13 residues. Germline-derived CDR1 and CDR2 are MNHNS and SASEGT. Trimming removed 1 base at V and 3 bases at J, with 6 bases between. CDR3 region: CASSEGRDTEAFF. The CDR3 DNA is TGTGCCAGCAGTGAAGGGCGGGACACTGAAGCTTTCTTT.